This TCR beta chain stems from a study of shared clonotypes between healthy human individuals. The CDR3 is made up of 18 amino acids. V lost 3 bases to trimming and J lost 0 bases, with 18 bases between them. Germline loops: CDR1 SQVTM, CDR2 ANQGSEA. Each of the donors was a healthy adult who was HIV-negative and had not had a recent acute infection or vaccination. The repertoire was sequenced with immunoSEQ multiplex PCR; TCRdb's copy has only in-frame clones and lacks some. The sample lists over a million clones, roughly 97% occurring once. The TCR sequence derives from a man younger than 40 in good health. The chain combines TRBV29-1 with TRBJ2-6, with D maybe TRBD2 (6 bases). Sequencing input: naive CD4+ T cells sorted from blood. Subset specified: CD45RA+ positively selected. Here the CDR3 DNA reads TGCAGCGTTGACCCCACGGGTCTGGGAGGCTCTGGGGCCAACGTCCTGACTTTC. It yields the protein CSVDPTGLGGSGANVLTF. Looking up the rest from reference TRBV29-1 and TRBJ2-6 gives the full variable domain: SAVISQKPSRDICQRGTSLTIQCQVDSQVTMMFWYRQQPGQSLTLIATANQGSEATYESGFVIDKFPISRPNLTFSTLTVSNMSPEDSSIYLCSVDPTGLGGSGANVLTFGAGSRLTVL.